These T cell receptor beta chains were read from a single sample in a study of blood T cell repertoires in COVID-19. Produced via immunoSEQ multiplex PCR; TCRdb's table is partial and in-frame only. The repertoire includes around 330,000 clones, approximately 89% of them detected once, and 1.5% to 2% sits in the top ten. Sequencing was carried out using peripheral blood. Receptor source: a woman under 40 with COVID-19, enrolled during active disease. CDR3s include the opening cysteine and the closing phenylalanine or tryptophan. D genes are given only for firm matches. A clone size is listed for some rows: how often the clone was seen (once, few, many), or a class if it is expanded.

TRBV9,.,16,.,TRBJ1-3,TGTGCCAGCAGCGAAAAGACACCCTACTCTGGAAACACCATATATTTT,CASSEKTPYSGNTIYF
TRBV3-1/TRBV3-2,few,16,TRBD2,TRBJ2-1,TGTGCCAGCAGCCAGCAAGCGGGGCGCTCCTACAATGAGCAGTTCTTC,CASSQQAGRSYNEQFF
TRBV9,few,14,.,TRBJ2-3,TGTGCCAGCAGCGTAGGGATTGGGCCAGATACGCAGTATTTT,CASSVGIGPDTQYF
TRBV7-9,.,14,.,TRBJ1-1,TGTGCCAGCAGCTGGTTCTCAGGGGACGCTGAAGCTTTCTTT,CASSWFSGDAEAFF
TRBV2,.,15,.,TRBJ1-1,TGTGCCAGCACCGTATTCCTGGTCGGGAACACTGAAGCTTTCTTT,CASTVFLVGNTEAFF
TRBV10-2,.,18,TRBD1,TRBJ1-5,TGCGCCAGCAGTGACTCCTCCGGGACAGGAGACAGCAATCAGCCCCAGCATTTT,CASSDSSGTGDSNQPQHF
TRBV18,.,14,.,TRBJ1-2,TGTGCCAGCTCACCGGGCCCCAAAAACTATGGCTACACCTTC,CASSPGPKNYGYTF
TRBV6-5,.,13,.,TRBJ2-5,TGTGCCAGCAGTTACTCGGGGCGGGAGACCCAGTACTTC,CASSYSGRETQYF
TRBV28,many,16,TRBD1,TRBJ1-3,TGTGCCAGCAGCCCAACAGGGGAGGATTCTGGAAACACCATATATTTT,CASSPTGEDSGNTIYF
TRBV7-9,.,17,TRBD2,TRBJ2-5,TGTGCCAGCAGCCAGGGACTAGCGACGATAGGCCGGGAGACCCAGTACTTC,CASSQGLATIGRETQYF
TRBV19,.,15,.,TRBJ1-2,TGTGCCAGTAGCCATCCCGGGGGAGCGAACTATGGCTACACCTTC,CASSHPGGANYGYTF
TRBV7-6,.,16,.,TRBJ2-1,TGTGCCAGCAGCTCCTCCGGGGCGGGGCAACACAATGAGCAGTTCTTC,CASSSSGAGQHNEQFF
TRBV29-1,.,13,.,TRBJ2-7,TGCAGCGTTGAAGGGGCCACCTCCTACGAGCAGTACTTC,CSVEGATSYEQYF
TRBV27,.,17,TRBD2,TRBJ2-1,TGTGCCAGCAGCCGGACTAGCGGGGGGGCCTTCTACAATGAGCAGTTCTTC,CASSRTSGGAFYNEQFF
TRBV30,few,13,.,TRBJ1-2,TGTGCCTGGAATGCCGAAGGGGGATATGGCTACACCTTC,CAWNAEGGYGYTF
TRBV27,.,14,.,TRBJ1-5,TGTGCCAGCAGTTTAGGTGGAGGCAATCAGCCCCAGCATTTT,CASSLGGGNQPQHF
TRBV7-2,.,16,TRBD2,TRBJ2-3,TGTGCCAGCAGTATTCGGACTAGCGCTATCACAGATACGCAGTATTTT,CASSIRTSAITDTQYF
TRBV12-3/TRBV12-4,.,13,TRBD1,TRBJ2-5,TGTGCCAGCAGGGGACAGGCCCAAGAGACCCAGTACTTC,CASRGQAQETQYF
TRBV3-1/TRBV3-2,.,15,TRBD1,TRBJ1-1,TGTGCCAGCAGCCAATACGACAGGGAATACACTGAAGCTTTCTTT,CASSQYDREYTEAFF
TRBV5-8,.,16,.,TRBJ1-5,TGTGCCAGCAGCTCCTCCAGTATCTCTAGCAATCAGCCCCAGCATTTT,CASSSSSISSNQPQHF
TRBV13,once,14,TRBD1,TRBJ1-3,TGTGCCAGCAGCTTAGCGGACAGGGAGAACACCATATATTTT,CASSLADRENTIYF
TRBV19,once,12,.,TRBJ1-1,TGTGCCAGTAAAGGGGCAGGCAGTCAAGCTTTCTTT,CASKGAGSQAFF
TRBV5-5,once,17,TRBD2,TRBJ2-2,TGTGCCAGCAGCTCCAGACTAGCGGGGGTGAACACCGGGGAGCTGTTTTTT,CASSSRLAGVNTGELFF
TRBV11-3,once,15,.,TRBJ1-1,TGTGCCAGCAGCTTGGACGGGAGATGGGGCGGTGAAGCTTTCTTT,CASSLDGRWGGEAFF
TRBV4-1,.,16,.,TRBJ1-1,TGCGCCAGCAGACGGATCCCTGCTGCGGAGAACACTGAAGCTTTCTTT,CASRRIPAAENTEAFF
TRBV4-1,.,14,.,TRBJ1-1,TGCGCCAGCAGCCAACCGACAGGATACACTGAAGCTTTCTTT,CASSQPTGYTEAFF
TRBV19,few,14,.,TRBJ1-6,TGTGCCAGTAGTATAGGGGGCCCTAGGCCACCCCTCCACTTT,CASSIGGPRPPLHF
TRBV9,.,16,.,TRBJ2-1,TGTGCCAGCAGCGCACTCAACGGTCCCTACTACAATGAGCAGTTCTTC,CASSALNGPYYNEQFF
TRBV11-2,.,14,TRBD1,TRBJ2-7,TGTGCCAGCAGCTTGGGGACAGGGGTCTACGAGCAGTACTTC,CASSLGTGVYEQYF
TRBV7-2,.,16,.,TRBJ1-4,TGTGCCAGCAGCTTTAGCCTACAGGGCGCGAATGAAAAACTGTTTTTT,CASSFSLQGANEKLFF
TRBV6-6,.,12,.,TRBJ2-2,TGTGCCACCTCACAAAACACCGGGGAGCTGTTTTTT,CATSQNTGELFF
TRBV29-1,.,12,.,TRBJ2-7,TGCAGCGTTGTATCCGGGGTCTACGAGCAGTACTTC,CSVVSGVYEQYF
TRBV6-5,.,14,.,TRBJ1-5,TGTGCCAGCAGTCGGGGGTCTTTCAATCAGCCCCAGCATTTT,CASSRGSFNQPQHF
TRBV4-2,.,16,.,TRBJ1-2,TGTGCCAGCAGCCAAGATCTGGCCGGGGCTAACTATGGCTACACCTTC,CASSQDLAGANYGYTF
TRBV19,.,15,TRBD1,TRBJ2-2,TGTGCCAGTAGCAAGGACAGGGGGAACACCGGGGAGCTGTTTTTT,CASSKDRGNTGELFF
TRBV7-9,.,16,.,TRBJ1-1,TGTGCCAGCAGCTCCACCGGGAGGACCCGGAACACTGAAGCTTTCTTT,CASSSTGRTRNTEAFF